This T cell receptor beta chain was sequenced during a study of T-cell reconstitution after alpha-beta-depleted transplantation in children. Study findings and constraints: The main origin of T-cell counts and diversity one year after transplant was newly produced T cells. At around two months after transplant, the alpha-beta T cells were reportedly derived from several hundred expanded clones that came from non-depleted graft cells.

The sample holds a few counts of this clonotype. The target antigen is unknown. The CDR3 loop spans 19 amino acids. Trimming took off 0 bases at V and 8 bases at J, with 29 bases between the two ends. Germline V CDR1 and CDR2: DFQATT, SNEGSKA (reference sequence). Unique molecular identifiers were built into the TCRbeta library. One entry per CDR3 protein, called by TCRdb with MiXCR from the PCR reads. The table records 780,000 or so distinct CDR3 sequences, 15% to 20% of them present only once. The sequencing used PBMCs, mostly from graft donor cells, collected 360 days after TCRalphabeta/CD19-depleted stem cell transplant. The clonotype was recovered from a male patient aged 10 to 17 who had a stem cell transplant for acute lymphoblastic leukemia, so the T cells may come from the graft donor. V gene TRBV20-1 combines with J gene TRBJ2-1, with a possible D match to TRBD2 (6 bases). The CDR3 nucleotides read TGCAGTGCTAGAGATAGTAGATCGTGGAGACTAGAAAGTACCGATGAGCAGTTCTTC. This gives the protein CSARDSRSWRLESTDEQFF.